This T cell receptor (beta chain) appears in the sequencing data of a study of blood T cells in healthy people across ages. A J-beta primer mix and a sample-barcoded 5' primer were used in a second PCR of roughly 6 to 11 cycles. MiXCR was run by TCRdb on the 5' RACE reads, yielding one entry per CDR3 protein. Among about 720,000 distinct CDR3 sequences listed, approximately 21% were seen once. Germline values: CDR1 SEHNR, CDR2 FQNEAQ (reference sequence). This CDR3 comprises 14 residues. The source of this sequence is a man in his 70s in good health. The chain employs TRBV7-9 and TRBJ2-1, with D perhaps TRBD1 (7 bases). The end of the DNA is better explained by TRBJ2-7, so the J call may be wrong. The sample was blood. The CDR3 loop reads CASSLLQGRNEQYF. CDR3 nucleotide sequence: TGTGCCAGCAGCTTATTACAGGGGAGGAACGAGCAGTACTTC.